This T cell receptor beta chain is drawn from a study of blood T cell repertoires in COVID-19. On the study more broadly: Whether acute or convalescent, the COVID-19 samples came from the United States, Italy and Spain.

This clone was seen only once. The protocol was immunoSEQ multiplex PCR, while the TCRdb copy is restricted to in-frame clones and leaves out a portion. The sample holds 150,000 to 200,000 clones, approximately 90% seen once. CDR1 and CDR2 (germline): SGHTA, FQGTGA. V was pared by 2 bases and J by 1 base, with 4 bases of the junction left unmatched. CDR3 length equals 16 residues. Material: peripheral blood. The rearrangement links TRBV7-3 to TRBJ2-3; 9 bases are a match to TRBD2. The TCR was taken from a woman in her 70s with COVID-19, enrolled during active disease. CDR3 DNA: TGTGCCAGCAGCTTAGGGATAGCGGGAGGCACAGATACGCAGTATTTT. Protein: CASSLGIAGGTDTQYF.